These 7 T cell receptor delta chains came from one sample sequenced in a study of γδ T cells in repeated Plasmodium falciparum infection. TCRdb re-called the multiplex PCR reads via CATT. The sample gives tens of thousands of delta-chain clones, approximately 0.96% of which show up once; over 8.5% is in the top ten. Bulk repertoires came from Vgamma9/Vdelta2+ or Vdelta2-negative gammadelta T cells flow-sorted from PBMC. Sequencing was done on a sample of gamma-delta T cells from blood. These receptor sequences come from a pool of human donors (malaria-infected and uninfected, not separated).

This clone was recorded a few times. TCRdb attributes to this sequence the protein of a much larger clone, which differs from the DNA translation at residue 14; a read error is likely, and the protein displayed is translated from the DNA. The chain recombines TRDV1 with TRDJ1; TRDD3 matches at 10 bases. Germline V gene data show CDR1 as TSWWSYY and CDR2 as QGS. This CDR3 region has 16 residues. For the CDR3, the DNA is TGTGCTTTAAGAACTGGGGGATTGGTGTACACCGATAAATTCATCTTT. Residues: CALRTGGLVYTDKFIF.

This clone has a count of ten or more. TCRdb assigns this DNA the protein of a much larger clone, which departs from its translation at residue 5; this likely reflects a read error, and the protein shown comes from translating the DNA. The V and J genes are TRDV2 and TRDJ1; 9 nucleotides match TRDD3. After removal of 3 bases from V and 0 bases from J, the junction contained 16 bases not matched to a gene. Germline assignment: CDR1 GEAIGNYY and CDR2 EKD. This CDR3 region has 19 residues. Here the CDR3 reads CACDAVGTGGPKYTDKLIF. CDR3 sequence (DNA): TGTGCCTGTGACGCCGTTGGTACTGGGGGACCAAAGTACACCGATAAACTCATCTTT.

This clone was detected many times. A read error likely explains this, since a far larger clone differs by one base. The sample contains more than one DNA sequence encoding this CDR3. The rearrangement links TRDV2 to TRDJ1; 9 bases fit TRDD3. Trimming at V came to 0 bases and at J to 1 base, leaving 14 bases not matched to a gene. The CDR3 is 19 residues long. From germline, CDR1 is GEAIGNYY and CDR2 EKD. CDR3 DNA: TGTGCCTGTGACACCACTCCCGTACTGGGGGACACTGCCACCGATAAACTCATCTTT. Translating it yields CACDTTPVLGDTATDKLIF.

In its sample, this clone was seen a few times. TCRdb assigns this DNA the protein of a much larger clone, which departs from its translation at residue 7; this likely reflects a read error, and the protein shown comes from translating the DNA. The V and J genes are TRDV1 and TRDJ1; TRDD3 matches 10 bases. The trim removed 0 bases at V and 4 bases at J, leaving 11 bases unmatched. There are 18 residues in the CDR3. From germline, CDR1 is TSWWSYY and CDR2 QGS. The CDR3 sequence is CALGELTWGINRIDKLIF. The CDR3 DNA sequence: TGTGCTCTTGGGGAACTTACCTGGGGGATAAATAGGATCGATAAACTCATCTTT.

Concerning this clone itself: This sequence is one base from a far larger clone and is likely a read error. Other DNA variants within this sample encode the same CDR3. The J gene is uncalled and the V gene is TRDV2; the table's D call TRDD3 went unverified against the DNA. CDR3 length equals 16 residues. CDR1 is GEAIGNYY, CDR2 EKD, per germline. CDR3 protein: CACEQLGAPYTDKLIF. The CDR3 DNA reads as TGTGCCTGTGAGCAACTGGGGGCCCCGTACACCGATAAGCTCATCTTT.

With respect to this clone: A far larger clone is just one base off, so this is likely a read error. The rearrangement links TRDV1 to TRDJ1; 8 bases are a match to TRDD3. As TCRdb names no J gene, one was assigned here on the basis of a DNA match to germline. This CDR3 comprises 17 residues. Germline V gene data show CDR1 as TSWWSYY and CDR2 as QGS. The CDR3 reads CALGERRGMGIPDKLIF. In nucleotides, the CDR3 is TGTGCTCTCGGGGAACGAAGGGGAATGGGGATACCCGATAAACTCATCTTT.

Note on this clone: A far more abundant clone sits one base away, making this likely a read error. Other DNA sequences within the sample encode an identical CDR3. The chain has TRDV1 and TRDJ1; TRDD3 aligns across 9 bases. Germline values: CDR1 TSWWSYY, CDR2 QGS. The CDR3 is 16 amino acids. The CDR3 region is CALGERQLGDTDKLIF. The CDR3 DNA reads TGTGCTCTTGGGGAACGGCAACTGGGGGACACTGATAAACTCATCTTT.